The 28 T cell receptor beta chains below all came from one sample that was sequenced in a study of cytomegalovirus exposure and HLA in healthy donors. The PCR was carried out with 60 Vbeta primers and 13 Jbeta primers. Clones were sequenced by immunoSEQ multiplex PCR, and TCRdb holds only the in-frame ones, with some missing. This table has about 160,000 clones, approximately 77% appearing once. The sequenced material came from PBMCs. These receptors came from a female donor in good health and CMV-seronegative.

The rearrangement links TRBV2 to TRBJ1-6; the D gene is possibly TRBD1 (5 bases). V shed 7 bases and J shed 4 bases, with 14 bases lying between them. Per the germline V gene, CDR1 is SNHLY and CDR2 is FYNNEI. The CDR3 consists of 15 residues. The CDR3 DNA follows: TGTGCCAGCAAACTACAGGTTGGGTATAATTCACCCCTCCACTTT. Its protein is CASKLQVGYNSPLHF.

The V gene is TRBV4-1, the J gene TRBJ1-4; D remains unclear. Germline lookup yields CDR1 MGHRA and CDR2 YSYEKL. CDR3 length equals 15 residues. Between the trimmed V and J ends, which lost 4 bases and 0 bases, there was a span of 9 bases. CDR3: CASSPRGATNEKLFF. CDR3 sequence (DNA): TGCGCCAGCAGCCCTCGGGGAGCAACTAATGAAAAACTGTTTTTT.

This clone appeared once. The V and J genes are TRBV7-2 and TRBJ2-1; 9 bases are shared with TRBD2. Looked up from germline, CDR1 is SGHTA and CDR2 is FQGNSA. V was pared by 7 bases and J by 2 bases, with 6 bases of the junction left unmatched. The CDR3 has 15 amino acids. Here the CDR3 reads CASTPLAGTYNEQFF. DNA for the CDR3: TGTGCCAGCACCCCTCTAGCGGGGACCTACAATGAGCAGTTCTTC.

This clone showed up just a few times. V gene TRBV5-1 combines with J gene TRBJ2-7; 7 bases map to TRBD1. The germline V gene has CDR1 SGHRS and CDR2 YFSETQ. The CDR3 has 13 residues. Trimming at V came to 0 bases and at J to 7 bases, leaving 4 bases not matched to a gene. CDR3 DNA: TGCGCCAGCAGCTTGGAGGTGACAGGGGAGCAGTACTTC. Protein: CASSLEVTGEQYF.

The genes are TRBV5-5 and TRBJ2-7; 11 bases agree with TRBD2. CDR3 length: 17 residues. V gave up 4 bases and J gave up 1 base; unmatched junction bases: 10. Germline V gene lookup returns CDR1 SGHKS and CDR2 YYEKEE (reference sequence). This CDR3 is CASSPTLLAGASYEQYF. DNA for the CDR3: TGTGCCAGCAGCCCCACCCTACTAGCGGGAGCATCCTACGAGCAGTACTTC. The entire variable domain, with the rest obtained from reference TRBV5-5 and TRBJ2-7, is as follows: DAGVTQSPTHLIKTRGQQVTLRCSPISGHKSVSWYQQVLGQGPQFIFQYYEKEERGRGNFPDRFSARQFPNYSSELNVNALLLGDSALYLCASSPTLLAGASYEQYFGPGTRLTVT.

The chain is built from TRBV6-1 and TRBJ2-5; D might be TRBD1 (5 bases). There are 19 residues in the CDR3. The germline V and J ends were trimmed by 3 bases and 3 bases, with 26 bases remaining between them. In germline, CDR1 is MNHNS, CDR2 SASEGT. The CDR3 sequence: CASSDDTRWGSSFEETQYF. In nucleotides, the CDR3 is TGTGCCAGCAGTGATGACACCCGATGGGGCAGTTCCTTTGAAGAGACCCAGTACTTC.

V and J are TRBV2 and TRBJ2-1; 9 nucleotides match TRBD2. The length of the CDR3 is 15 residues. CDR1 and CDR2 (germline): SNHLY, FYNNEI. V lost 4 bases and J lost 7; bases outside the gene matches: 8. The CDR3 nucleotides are TGTGCCAGCAGTGGGGCTAGCGGGGTCTGGAATGAGCAGTTCTTC. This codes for CASSGASGVWNEQFF.

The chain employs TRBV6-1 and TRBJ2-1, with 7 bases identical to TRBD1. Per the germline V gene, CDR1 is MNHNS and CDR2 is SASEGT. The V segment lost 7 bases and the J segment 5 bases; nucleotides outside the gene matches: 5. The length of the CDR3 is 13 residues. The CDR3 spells CASTRGLDNEQFF. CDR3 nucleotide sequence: TGTGCCAGCACGAGGGGGCTCGACAATGAGCAGTTCTTC.

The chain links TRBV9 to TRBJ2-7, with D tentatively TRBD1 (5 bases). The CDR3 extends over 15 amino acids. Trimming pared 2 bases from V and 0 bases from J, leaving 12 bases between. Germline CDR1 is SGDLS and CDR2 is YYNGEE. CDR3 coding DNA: TGTGCCAGCAGCGTTAGGGGCCTTAGCTCCTACGAGCAGTACTTC. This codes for CASSVRGLSSYEQYF.

CDR3 residues: CASSVGAGGPTNEKLFF. The CDR3 bases are TGTGCCAGCAGCGTAGGGGCAGGGGGTCCAACTAATGAAAAACTGTTTTTT. This chain links TRBV9 with TRBJ1-4; 7 bases match TRBD1. The V gene's germline CDR1 is SGDLS and CDR2 YYNGEE. V dropped 0 bases and J dropped 0; count of bases not matched to a gene: 5. The CDR3 runs 17 residues.

This CDR3 is CASSERAGAFF. Here the CDR3 DNA reads TGTGCCAGCAGTGAACGGGCGGGGGCTTTCTTT. The chain links TRBV6-1 to TRBJ1-1; no clear D. This CDR3 region has 11 residues. Per germline, CDR1 MNHNS and CDR2 SASEGT. V was pared by 2 bases and J by 11 bases, with 9 bases between.

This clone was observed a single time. The chain's CDR3 is CASSQGAIGNSPLHF. Written as DNA, the CDR3 is TGCGCCAGCAGCCAAGGAGCGATCGGGAATTCACCCCTCCACTTT. V is TRBV4-1 and J is TRBJ1-6, with D unresolved. CDR1 is MGHRA and CDR2 is YSYEKL in the germline V gene. The CDR3 is 15 residues long. Trimming pared 1 base from V and 7 bases from J, leaving 11 bases between.

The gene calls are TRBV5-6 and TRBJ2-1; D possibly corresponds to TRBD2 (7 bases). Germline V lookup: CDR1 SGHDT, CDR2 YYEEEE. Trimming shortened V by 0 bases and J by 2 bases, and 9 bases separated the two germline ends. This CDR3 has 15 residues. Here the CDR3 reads CASSLGGGAYNEQFF. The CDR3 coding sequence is TGTGCCAGCAGCTTGGGGGGGGGCGCCTACAATGAGCAGTTCTTC. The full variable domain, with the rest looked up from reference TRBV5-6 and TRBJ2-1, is DAGVTQSPTHLIKTRGQQVTLRCSPKSGHDTVSWYQQALGQGPQFIFQYYEEEERQRGNFPDRFSGHQFPNYSSELNVNALLLGDSALYLCASSLGGGAYNEQFFGPGTRLTVL.

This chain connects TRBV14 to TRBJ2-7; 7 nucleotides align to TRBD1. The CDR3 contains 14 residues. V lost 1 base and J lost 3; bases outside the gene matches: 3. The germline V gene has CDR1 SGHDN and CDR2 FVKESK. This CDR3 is CASSQGTGVYEQYF. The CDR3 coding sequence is TGTGCCAGCAGCCAAGGGACAGGAGTCTACGAGCAGTACTTC.

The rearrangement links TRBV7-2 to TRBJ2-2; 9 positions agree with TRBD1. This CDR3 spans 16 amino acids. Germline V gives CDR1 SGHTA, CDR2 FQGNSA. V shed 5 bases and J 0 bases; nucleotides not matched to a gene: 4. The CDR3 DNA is TGTGCCAGCAGCGGATGGGACAGGGCGAACACCGGGGAGCTGTTTTTT. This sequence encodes CASSGWDRANTGELFF.

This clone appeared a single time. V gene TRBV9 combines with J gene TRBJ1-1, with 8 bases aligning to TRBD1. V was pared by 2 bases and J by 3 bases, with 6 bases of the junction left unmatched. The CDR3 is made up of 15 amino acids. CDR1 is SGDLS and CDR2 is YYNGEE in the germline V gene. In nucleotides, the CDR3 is TGTGCCAGCAGCGTCACAGGGGGACGCGACACTGAAGCTTTCTTT. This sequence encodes CASSVTGGRDTEAFF.

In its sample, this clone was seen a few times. The CDR3 protein is CASSFGPSRDRYYEQYF. The CDR3 DNA is TGTGCCAGCAGTTTCGGCCCCTCACGGGACAGGTACTACGAGCAGTACTTC. The chain joins TRBV28 to TRBJ2-7; TRBD1 matches 8 bases. After removal of 3 bases from V and 3 bases from J, the junction contained 13 bases not matched to a gene. Germline V gene sequence: CDR1 MDHEN, CDR2 SYDVKM. The CDR3 loop spans 17 amino acids.

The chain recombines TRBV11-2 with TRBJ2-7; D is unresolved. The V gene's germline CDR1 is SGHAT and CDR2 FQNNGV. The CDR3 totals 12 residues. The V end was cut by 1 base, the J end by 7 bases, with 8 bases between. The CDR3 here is CASSLVPLEQYF. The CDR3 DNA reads TGTGCCAGCAGCTTAGTCCCCCTGGAGCAGTACTTC.

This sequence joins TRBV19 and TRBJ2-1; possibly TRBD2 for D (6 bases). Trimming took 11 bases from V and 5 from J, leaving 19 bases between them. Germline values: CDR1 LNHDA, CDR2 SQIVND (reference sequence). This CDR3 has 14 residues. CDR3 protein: CASAPGTGNNEQFF. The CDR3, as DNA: TGTGCCTCGGCTCCCGGGACTGGAAACAATGAGCAGTTCTTC.

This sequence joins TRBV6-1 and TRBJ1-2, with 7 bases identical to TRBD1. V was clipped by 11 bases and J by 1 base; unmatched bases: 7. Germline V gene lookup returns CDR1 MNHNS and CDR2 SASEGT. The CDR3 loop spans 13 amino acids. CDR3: CAANTGDNYGYTF. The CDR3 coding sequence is TGTGCCGCCAATACAGGGGATAACTATGGCTACACCTTC.

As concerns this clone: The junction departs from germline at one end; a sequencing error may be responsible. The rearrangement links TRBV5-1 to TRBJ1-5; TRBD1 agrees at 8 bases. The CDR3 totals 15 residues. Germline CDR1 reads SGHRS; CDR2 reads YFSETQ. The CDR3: CASSLGQENNQPQHF. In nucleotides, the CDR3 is TGCGCCAGCAGTTTGGGACAGGAGAACAATCAGCCCCAGCATTTT.

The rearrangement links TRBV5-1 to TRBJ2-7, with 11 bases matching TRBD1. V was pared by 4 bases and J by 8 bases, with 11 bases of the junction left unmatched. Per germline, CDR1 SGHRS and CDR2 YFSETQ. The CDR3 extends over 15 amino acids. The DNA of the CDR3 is TGCGCCAGCAGCCTAGATGGCGGGACAGGGGGTAAGCAGTACTTC. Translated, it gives CASSLDGGTGGKQYF.

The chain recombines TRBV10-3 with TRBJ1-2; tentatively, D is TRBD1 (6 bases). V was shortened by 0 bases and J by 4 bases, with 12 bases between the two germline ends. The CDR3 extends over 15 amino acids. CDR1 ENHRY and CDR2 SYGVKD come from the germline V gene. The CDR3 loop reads CAISESTQGTYGYTF. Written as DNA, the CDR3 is TGTGCCATCAGTGAGTCGACTCAGGGGACCTATGGCTACACCTTC.

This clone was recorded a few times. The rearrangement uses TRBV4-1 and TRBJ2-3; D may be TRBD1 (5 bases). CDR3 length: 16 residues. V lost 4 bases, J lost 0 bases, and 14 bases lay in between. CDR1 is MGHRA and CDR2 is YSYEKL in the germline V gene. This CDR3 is CASSPQGLSSTDTQYF. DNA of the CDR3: TGCGCCAGCAGCCCCCAGGGTCTGAGTAGCACAGATACGCAGTATTTT.

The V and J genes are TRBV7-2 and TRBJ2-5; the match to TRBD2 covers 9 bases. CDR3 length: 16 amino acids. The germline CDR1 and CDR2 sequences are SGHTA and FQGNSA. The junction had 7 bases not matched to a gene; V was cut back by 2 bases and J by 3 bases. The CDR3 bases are TGTACCAGCAGCTTAACCCCGACTAGCGGTAAAGAGACCCAGTACTTC. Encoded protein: CTSSLTPTSGKETQYF.

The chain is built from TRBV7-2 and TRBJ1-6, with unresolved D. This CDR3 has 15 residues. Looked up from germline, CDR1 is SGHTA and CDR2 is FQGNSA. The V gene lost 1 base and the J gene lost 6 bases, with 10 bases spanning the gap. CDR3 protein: CASSLVSRRNSPLHF. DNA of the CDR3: TGTGCCAGCAGCTTAGTGTCCAGGCGTAATTCACCCCTCCACTTT.

The chain's CDR3 is CASSLATSGIVTSYEQYF. The CDR3 DNA reads as TGTGCCAGCAGCTTAGCAACTAGCGGGATCGTGACCTCCTACGAGCAGTACTTC. This chain joins TRBV11-1 and TRBJ2-7; 10 bases match TRBD2. The CDR3 loop spans 18 amino acids. Germline CDR1 and CDR2: SGHAT and FQDESV (reference sequence). V dropped 0 bases and J dropped 0; count of bases not matched to a gene: 8.

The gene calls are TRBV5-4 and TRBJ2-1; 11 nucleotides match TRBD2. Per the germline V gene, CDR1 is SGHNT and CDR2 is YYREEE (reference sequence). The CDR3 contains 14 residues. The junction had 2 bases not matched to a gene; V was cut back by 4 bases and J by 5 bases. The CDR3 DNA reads TGTGCCAGCAGCCGGGGACTAGCGGACAATGAGCAGTTCTTC. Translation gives CASSRGLADNEQFF.